This T cell receptor (beta chain) was captured by sequencing in a study of tumor T cells in aggressive B-cell lymphoma. Per germline, CDR1 KGHSH and CDR2 LQKENI. V was pared by 5 bases and J by 8 bases, with 15 bases of the junction left unmatched. This CDR3 has 17 amino acids. Only in-frame clones appear in the TCRdb table, and some are missing; sequencing was by immunoSEQ multiplex PCR. This sample yields approximately 3,000 clones, of which approximately 81% are seen a single time; roughly 4% belongs to the top ten. This receptor was obtained from an adult with diffuse large B cell lymphoma. Input material: tumor tissue. This rearrangement joins TRBV18 to TRBJ1-6; 7 bases agree with TRBD1. The CDR3 reads CASSSTGDSIYYSPLHF. The CDR3 bases are TGTGCCAGCTCATCTACCGGGGACAGTATATATTATTCACCCCTCCACTTT.